This TCR beta chain stems from a study of cytomegalovirus exposure and HLA in healthy donors. Study-level information: Findings of an earlier analysis included 110 million or so unique TCR beta sequences from 190 million or so T cells. Researchers found that 81% of around 400 genotyped donors fell within the Caucasian-associated ancestry cluster.

60 Vbeta and 13 Jbeta primers were used in PCR. Clones were read by immunoSEQ multiplex PCR, and TCRdb kept only the in-frame ones, dropping some. This sample has some 170,000 clones, with roughly 80% found just once. Details on this clone: Its antigen remains unknown.

Study findings and constraints: The authors confirmed in vitro that three CMV-associated chains were specific for CMV antigens. Within an earlier analysis, most TCR beta V segments proved productive either about 87% or about 30% of the time.

The TCR originated in a man aged 50-60 years in good health and CMV-seropositive. Material for sequencing was PBMCs.

The CDR3 loop is CSVERTGNGYTF. The CDR3 bases are TGCAGCGTTGAGAGGACAGGGAATGGCTACACCTTC. The chain combines TRBV29-1 with TRBJ1-2; 8 bases are a match to TRBD1. Trimming removed 3 bases from V and 6 bases from J; junction bases left unmatched: 3. Germline V CDR1 and CDR2: SQVTM, ANQGSEA. The CDR3 extends over 12 amino acids.